Each of the 5 T cell receptor beta chains below was sequenced from the same sample in a study of immune characterization of retroperitoneal liposarcoma. TCRdb independently ran MiXCR on the PCR reads; one entry per CDR3 protein. The sample consists of more than 900 distinct CDR3 sequences, 15% to 20% of them appearing once. The material sequenced was tumor tissue. The source is a male donor with retroperitoneal liposarcoma.

By share, this clonotype counts as medium-sized. V and J are TRBV7-2 and TRBJ2-1; D gene uncertain. The CDR3 is 16 amino acids. Trimming left V 1 base short and J 13 bases short, with 23 bases between. CDR1 SGHTA and CDR2 FQGNSA come from the germline V gene. CDR3 bases: TGTGCCAGCAGCTTAGGCCTCGAAACAGCGAAAGAGACCCAGTTCTTC. This translates into CASSLGLETAKETQFF.

Within the sample, this clonotype is large. The chain joins TRBV7-3 to TRBJ2-1, with 7 bases matching TRBD2. The V and J ends lost 3 bases and 4 bases, in that order; junction bases with no gene match: 6. The V gene's germline CDR1 is SGHTA and CDR2 FQGTGA. The CDR3 totals 15 residues. Here the CDR3 reads CASSLDGGSYNEQFF. The CDR3 DNA is TGTGCCAGCAGCTTGGACGGGGGGAGTTACAATGAGCAGTTCTTC. The full variable domain, rest sourced from reference TRBV7-3 and TRBJ2-1, is GAGVSQTPSNKVTEKGKYVELRCDPISGHTALYWYRQSLGQGPEFLIYFQGTGAADDSGLPNDRFFAVRPEGSVSTLKIQRTERGDSAVYLCASSLDGGSYNEQFFGPGTRLTVL.

By share, this clonotype counts as medium-sized. The V gene is TRBV7-6, the J gene TRBJ2-4; D uncertain. The end of the DNA aligns better with TRBJ2-7, so the J call may be wrong. From germline, CDR1 is SGHVS and CDR2 FNYEAQ. The CDR3 length is 15 residues. The CDR3 region is CASSPTSPGPSEQYF. CDR3 nucleotides: TGTGCCAGCAGCCCCACCTCTCCCGGGCCTAGCGAGCAGTACTTC.

This clonotype appeared once. Written as DNA, the CDR3 is TGTGCCAGCAGTGAAGGGGACAGGGGCGAGCAGTACTTC. Encoded protein: CASSEGDRGEQYF. The chain joins TRBV6-1 to TRBJ2-5; 10 bases align to TRBD1. Near its end, the DNA agrees better with TRBJ2-7, so the J call may be wrong. Germline V gene sequence: CDR1 MNHNS, CDR2 SASEGT. The CDR3 is 13 residues long.

By sample share, this clonotype is medium-sized. The gene calls are TRBV12-3 or TRBV12-4 and TRBJ2-1; 8 bases map to TRBD1. CDR3 length: 13 residues. The V gene end was trimmed by 7 bases and the J gene end by 7 bases; junction bases not matched to a gene: 6. The CDR3 DNA reads TGTGCCAGCACCGGACAGGGTCGGAATGAGCAGTTCTTC. Its translation: CASTGQGRNEQFF.